The T cell receptor beta chain under discussion was sequenced for a study of T cell responses to AZD1222 COVID-19 vaccine. Germline CDR1 SEHNR, CDR2 FQNEAQ (reference sequence). This CDR3 comprises 15 residues. V dropped 4 bases and J dropped 4; count of bases not matched to a gene: 3. Some clones are missing from TCRdb's copy, which holds only in-frame ones; the method was immunoSEQ multiplex PCR. The data contain 90,000 to 150,000 clones, over 75% of them singletons. The sample was peripheral blood, taken 28 days after the second dose of the MenACWY control vaccine. This chain connects TRBV7-9 to TRBJ2-6; 8 bases agree with TRBD2. The clonotype comes from an adult who received the MenACWY meningococcal vaccine as a control. The CDR3 reads CASSSGGAGANVLTF. For the CDR3, the DNA is TGTGCCAGCAGCTCCGGGGGGGCCGGGGCCAACGTCCTGACTTTC.